These 8 T cell receptor beta chains were sequenced from one sample in a study of Graves' ophthalmopathy and Graves' hyperthyroidism. Using RNA transcripts, the TCR beta CDR3 regions were amplified. The library came from an HTBI-primed first-round RT-PCR and a second-round multiplex PCR. From the multiplex PCR reads, TCRdb called clonotypes with MiXCR, one entry per CDR3 protein. Of approximately 480,000 distinct CDR3 sequences in the sample, about an eighth are singletons; the top ten hold about a tenth. Sequencing was done on a sample of blood. These TCRs come from a woman under 40 with Graves' ophthalmopathy.

This clonotype was detected many times. The DNA for the CDR3 is TGCGCCAGCAGCCAAGGTCGGGCCGAGGGAGAGCAGTACTTC. Amino acid sequence: CASSQGRAEGEQYF. The chain combines TRBV4-1 with TRBJ2-7, with a possible D match to TRBD2 (5 bases). Per germline, CDR1 MGHRA and CDR2 YSYEKL. V gave up 1 base and J gave up 7 bases, with 14 bases separating them. The CDR3 sequence is 14 residues long.

This clonotype has a count of ten or more. This sequence joins TRBV6-1 and TRBJ2-7; possibly TRBD2 for D (5 bases). V was clipped by 5 bases and J by 2 bases, with 16 bases between them. Germline lookup yields CDR1 MNHNS and CDR2 SASEGT. This CDR3 region has 15 residues. The CDR3 loop is CASSQDGLPTYEQYF. DNA for the CDR3: TGTGCCAGCAGTCAAGACGGACTCCCTACCTACGAGCAGTACTTC.

This clonotype was observed once. The CDR3 nucleotides are TGCGCCAGCAGTGAGACCCTCTTATTAACGGGTTCTCCCGATCAGTACTTC. It yields the protein CASSETLLLTGSPDQYF. The rearrangement joins TRBV10-2 to TRBJ2-7; no definite D call. CDR1 WSHSY and CDR2 SAAADI come from the germline V gene. The CDR3 spans 17 residues. The germline V and J ends were trimmed by 2 bases and 10 bases, with 27 bases remaining between them.

This clonotype was found many times. The chain uses TRBV28 and TRBJ2-7, with 10 nucleotides matching TRBD1. From germline, CDR1 is MDHEN and CDR2 SYDVKM. CDR3 length: 14 amino acids. V gave up 8 bases and J gave up 5 bases; unmatched junction bases: 9. The CDR3 nucleotides are TGTGCCAGCTCGGCACCGGGACAGGGGAACGAGCAGTACTTC. It codes for CASSAPGQGNEQYF.

The sample holds many counts of this clonotype. J is TRBJ2-5 and V is TRBV29-1; 8 nucleotides match TRBD2. The junction had 10 bases not matched to a gene; V was cut back by 3 bases and J by 4 bases. This CDR3 comprises 15 residues. Germline V CDR1 and CDR2: SQVTM, ANQGSEA. The CDR3 DNA is TGCAGCGTTGACCGGGGGACGGGAGGGCCAGAGACCCAGTACTTC. Amino acids: CSVDRGTGGPETQYF.

This clonotype was observed many times. V gene TRBV6-1 combines with J gene TRBJ2-7; 7 nucleotides line up with TRBD1. CDR3 length: 12 amino acids. CDR1 is MNHNS, CDR2 SASEGT, per germline. J was trimmed by 5 bases and V by 9 bases; bases with no gene match: 7. Written as DNA, the CDR3 is TGTGCCAGTTCGGACAGGATGGACGAGCAGTACTTC. This encodes CASSDRMDEQYF.

This clonotype has a single count. V and J are TRBV20-1 and TRBJ1-3; no clear D. V lost 8 bases and J 6 bases, leaving 11 bases between the germline ends. Germline CDR1 DFQATT, CDR2 SNEGSKA (reference sequence). This CDR3 comprises 11 residues. The CDR3 DNA reads as TGCAGTCTTGGGGTCGCAAACACCATATATTTT. Translating gives CSLGVANTIYF.

This clonotype was counted many times. This rearrangement joins TRBV6-1 to TRBJ1-2; TRBD1 might be the D (5 bases). The CDR3 sequence is 15 residues long. Germline lookup yields CDR1 MNHNS and CDR2 SASEGT. Trimming stripped 5 bases from V and 5 bases from J, with 18 bases between. As DNA, the CDR3 is TGTGCCAGCAGTATATCCGGAGACAGCCTTTATGGCTACACCTTC. It yields the protein CASSISGDSLYGYTF.